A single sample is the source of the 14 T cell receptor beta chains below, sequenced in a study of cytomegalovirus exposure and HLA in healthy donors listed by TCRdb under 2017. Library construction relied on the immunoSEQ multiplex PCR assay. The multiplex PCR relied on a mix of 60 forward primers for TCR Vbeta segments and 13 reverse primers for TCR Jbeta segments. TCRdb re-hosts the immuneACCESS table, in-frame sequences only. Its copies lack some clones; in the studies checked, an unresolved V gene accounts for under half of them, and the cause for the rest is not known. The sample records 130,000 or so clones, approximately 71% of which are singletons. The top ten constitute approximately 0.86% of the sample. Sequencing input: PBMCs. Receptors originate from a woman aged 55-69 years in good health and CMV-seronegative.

In nucleotides, the CDR3 is TGTGCCAGCAGTGGGACAGGGGGCTGGCAAGAGACCCAGTACTTC. It codes for CASSGTGGWQETQYF. J is TRBJ2-5 and V is TRBV6-1, with 11 bases lining up with TRBD1. The germline V gene has CDR1 MNHNS and CDR2 SASEGT. With 4 bases clipped from V and 2 bases from J, the junction kept 3 bases outside the gene matches. The CDR3 has 15 residues.

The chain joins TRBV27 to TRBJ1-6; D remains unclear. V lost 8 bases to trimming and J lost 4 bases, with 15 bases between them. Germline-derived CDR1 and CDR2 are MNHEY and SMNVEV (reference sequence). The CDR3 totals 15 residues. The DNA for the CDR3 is TGTGCCAGCCGCCTGAGGGCAGATTATAATTCACCCCTCCACTTT. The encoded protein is CASRLRADYNSPLHF.

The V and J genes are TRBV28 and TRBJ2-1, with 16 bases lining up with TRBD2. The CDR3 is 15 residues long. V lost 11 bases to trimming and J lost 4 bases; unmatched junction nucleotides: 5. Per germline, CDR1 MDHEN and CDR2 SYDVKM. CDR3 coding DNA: TGTGCCGGGGGACTAGCGGGAGGGACATACAATGAGCAGTTCTTC. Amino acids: CAGGLAGGTYNEQFF. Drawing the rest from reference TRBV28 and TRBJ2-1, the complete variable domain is DVKVTQSSRYLVKRTGEKVFLECVQDMDHENMFWYRQDPGLGLRLIYFSYDVKMKEKGDIPEGYSVSREKKERFSLILESASTNQTSMYLCAGGLAGGTYNEQFFGPGTRLTVL.

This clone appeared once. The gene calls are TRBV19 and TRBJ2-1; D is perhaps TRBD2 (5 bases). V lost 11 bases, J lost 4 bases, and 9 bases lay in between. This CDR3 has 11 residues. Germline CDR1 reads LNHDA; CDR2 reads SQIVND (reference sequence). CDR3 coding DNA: TGTGCCGCGGGCGGATACAATGAGCAGTTCTTC. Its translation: CAAGGYNEQFF.

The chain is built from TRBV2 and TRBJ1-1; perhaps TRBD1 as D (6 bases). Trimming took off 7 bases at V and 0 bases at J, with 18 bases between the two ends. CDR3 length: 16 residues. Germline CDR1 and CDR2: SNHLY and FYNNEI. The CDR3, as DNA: TGTGCCAGCAAATTTTGGACAGAACTTATGAACACTGAAGCTTTCTTT. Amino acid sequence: CASKFWTELMNTEAFF.

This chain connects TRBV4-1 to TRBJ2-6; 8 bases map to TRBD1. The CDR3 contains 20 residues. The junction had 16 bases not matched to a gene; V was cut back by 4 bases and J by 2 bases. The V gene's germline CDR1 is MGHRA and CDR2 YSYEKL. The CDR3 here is CASSPGGGQGIRAGANVLTF. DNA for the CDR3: TGCGCCAGCAGCCCCGGGGGAGGACAGGGCATTCGGGCTGGGGCCAACGTCCTGACTTTC.

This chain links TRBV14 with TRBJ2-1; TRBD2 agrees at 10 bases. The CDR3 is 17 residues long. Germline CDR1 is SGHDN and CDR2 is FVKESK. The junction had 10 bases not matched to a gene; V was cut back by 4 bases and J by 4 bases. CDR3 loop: CASSPALLAGYYNEQFF. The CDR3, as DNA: TGTGCCAGCAGCCCCGCACTACTAGCGGGATATTACAATGAGCAGTTCTTC.

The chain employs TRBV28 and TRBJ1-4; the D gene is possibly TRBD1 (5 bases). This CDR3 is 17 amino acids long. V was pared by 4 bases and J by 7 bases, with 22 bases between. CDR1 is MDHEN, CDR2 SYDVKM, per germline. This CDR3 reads CASSSTAQGYGSEKLFF. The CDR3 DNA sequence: TGTGCCAGCAGTTCCACCGCTCAGGGATACGGGAGTGAAAAACTGTTTTTT. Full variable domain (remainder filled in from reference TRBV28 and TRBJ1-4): DVKVTQSSRYLVKRTGEKVFLECVQDMDHENMFWYRQDPGLGLRLIYFSYDVKMKEKGDIPEGYSVSREKKERFSLILESASTNQTSMYLCASSSTAQGYGSEKLFFGSGTQLSVL.

Written as DNA, the CDR3 is TGTGCCATCAGCCGACAGGTGGGGACTGAAGCTTTCTTT. Protein: CAISRQVGTEAFF. This chain joins TRBV10-3 and TRBJ1-1; D is possibly TRBD1 (6 bases). Trimming left V 6 bases short and J 5 bases short, with 13 bases between. The CDR3 length is 13 residues. Germline V gene sequence: CDR1 ENHRY, CDR2 SYGVKD.

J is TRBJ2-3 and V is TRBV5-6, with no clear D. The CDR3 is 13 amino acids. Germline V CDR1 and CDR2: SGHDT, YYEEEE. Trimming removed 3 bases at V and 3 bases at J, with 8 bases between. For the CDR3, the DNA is TGTGCCAGCAGCTCCTACGGGACAGATACGCAGTATTTT. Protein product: CASSSYGTDTQYF.

The CDR3 bases are TGTGCCAGCAGCCTAATAGACAGGGGGCAGGATCAGCCCCAGCATTTT. It is translated as CASSLIDRGQDQPQHF. The chain uses TRBV11-2 and TRBJ1-5; TRBD1 matches at 10 bases. Germline V gene data show CDR1 as SGHAT and CDR2 as FQNNGV. The V gene end was trimmed by 5 bases and the J gene end by 5 bases; junction bases not matched to a gene: 9. This CDR3 comprises 16 residues.

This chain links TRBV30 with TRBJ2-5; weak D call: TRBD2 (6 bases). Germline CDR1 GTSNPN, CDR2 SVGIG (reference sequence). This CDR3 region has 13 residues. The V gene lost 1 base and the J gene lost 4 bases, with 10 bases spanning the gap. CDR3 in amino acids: CAWSGVGGETQYF. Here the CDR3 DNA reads TGTGCCTGGAGTGGGGTGGGGGGAGAGACCCAGTACTTC.

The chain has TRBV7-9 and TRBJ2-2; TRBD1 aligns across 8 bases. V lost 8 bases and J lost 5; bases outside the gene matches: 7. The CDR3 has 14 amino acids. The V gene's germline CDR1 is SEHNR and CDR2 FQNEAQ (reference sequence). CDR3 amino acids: CASGRGQVTGELFF. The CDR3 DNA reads TGTGCCAGCGGTAGGGGACAGGTGACCGGGGAGCTGTTTTTT.

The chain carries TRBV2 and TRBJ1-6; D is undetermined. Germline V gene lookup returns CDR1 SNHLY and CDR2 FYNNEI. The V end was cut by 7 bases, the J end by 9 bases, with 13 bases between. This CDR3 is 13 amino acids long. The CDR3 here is CASINGRSSPLHF. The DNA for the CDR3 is TGTGCCAGCATTAATGGGAGGAGTTCACCCCTCCACTTT.